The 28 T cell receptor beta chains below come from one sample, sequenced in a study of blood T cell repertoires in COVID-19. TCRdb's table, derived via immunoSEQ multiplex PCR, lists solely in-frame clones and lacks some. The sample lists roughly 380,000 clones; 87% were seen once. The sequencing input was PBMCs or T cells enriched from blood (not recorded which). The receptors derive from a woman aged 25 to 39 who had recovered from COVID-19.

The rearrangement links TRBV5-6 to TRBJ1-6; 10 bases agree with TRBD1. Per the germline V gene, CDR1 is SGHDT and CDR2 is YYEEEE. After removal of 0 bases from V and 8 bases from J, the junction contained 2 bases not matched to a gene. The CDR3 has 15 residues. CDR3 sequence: CASSLGTGGHSPLHF. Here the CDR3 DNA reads TGTGCCAGCAGCTTGGGGACAGGGGGGCATTCACCCCTCCACTTT.

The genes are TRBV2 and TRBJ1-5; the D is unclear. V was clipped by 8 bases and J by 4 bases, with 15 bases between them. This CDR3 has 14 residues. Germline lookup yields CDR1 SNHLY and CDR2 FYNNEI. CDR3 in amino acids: CASQEVSTNQPQHF. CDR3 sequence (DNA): TGTGCCAGCCAGGAGGTCTCCACTAATCAGCCCCAGCATTTT.

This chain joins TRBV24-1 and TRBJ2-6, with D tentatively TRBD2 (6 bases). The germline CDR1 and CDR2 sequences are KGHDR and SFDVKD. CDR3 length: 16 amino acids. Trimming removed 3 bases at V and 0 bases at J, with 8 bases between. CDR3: CATSDVTSSGANVLTF. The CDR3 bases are TGTGCCACCAGTGATGTGACTAGCTCTGGGGCCAACGTCCTGACTTTC.

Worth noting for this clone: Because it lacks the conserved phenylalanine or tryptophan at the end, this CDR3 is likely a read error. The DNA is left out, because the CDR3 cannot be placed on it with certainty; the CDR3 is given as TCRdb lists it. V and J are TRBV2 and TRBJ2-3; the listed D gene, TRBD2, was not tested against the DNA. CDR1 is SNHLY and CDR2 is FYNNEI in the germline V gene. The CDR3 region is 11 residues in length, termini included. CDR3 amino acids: CASRYSGTIIL.

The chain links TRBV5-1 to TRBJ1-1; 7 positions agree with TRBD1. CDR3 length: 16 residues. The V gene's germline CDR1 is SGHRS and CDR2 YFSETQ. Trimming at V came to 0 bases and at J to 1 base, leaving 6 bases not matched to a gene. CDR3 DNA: TGCGCCAGCAGCTTGGCCGGGCCAGGGGGGAACACTGAAGCTTTCTTT. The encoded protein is CASSLAGPGGNTEAFF. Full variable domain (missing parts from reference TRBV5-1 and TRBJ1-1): KAGVTQTPRYLIKTRGQQVTLSCSPISGHRSVSWYQQTPGQGLQFLFEYFSETQRNKGNFPGRFSGRQFSNSRSEMNVSTLELGDSALYLCASSLAGPGGNTEAFFGQGTRLTVV.

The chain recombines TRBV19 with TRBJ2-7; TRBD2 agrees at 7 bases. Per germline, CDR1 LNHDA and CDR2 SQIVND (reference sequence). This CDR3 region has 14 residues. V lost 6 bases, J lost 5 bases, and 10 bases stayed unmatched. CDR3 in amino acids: CASRPSGSLDEQYF. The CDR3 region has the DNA TGTGCCAGTAGACCTAGCGGAAGCTTGGACGAGCAGTACTTC.

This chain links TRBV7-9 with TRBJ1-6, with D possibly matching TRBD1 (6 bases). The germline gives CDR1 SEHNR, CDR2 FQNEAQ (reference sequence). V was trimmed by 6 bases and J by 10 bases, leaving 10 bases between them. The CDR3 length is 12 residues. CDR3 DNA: TGTGCCAGCAGACACAGGGACTCACCCCTCCACTTT. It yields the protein CASRHRDSPLHF. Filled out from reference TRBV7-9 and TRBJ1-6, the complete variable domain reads DTGVSQNPRHKITKRGQNVTFRCDPISEHNRLYWYRQTLGQGPEFLTYFQNEAQLEKSRLLSDRFSAERPKGSFSTLEIQRTEQGDSAMYLCASRHRDSPLHFGNGTRLTVT.

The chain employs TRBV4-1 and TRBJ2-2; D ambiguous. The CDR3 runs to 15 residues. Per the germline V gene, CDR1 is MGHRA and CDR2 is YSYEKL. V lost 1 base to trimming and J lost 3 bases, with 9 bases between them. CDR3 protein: CASSQVSYYTGELFF. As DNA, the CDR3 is TGCGCCAGCAGCCAAGTGTCCTACTACACCGGGGAGCTGTTTTTT.

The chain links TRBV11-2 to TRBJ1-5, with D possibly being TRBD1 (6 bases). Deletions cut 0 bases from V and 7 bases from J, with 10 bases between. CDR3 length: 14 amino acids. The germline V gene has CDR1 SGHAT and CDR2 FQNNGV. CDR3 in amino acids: CASSLDLQGQPQHF. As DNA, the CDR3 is TGTGCCAGCAGCTTAGACTTACAGGGACAGCCCCAGCATTTT.

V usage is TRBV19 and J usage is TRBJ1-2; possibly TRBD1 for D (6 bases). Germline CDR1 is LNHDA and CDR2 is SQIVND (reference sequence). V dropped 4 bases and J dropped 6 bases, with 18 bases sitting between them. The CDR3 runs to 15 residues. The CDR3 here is CASSTWPTGTNGYTF. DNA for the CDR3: TGTGCCAGTAGTACGTGGCCTACCGGGACAAATGGCTACACCTTC. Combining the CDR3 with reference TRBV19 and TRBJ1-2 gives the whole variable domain DGGITQSPKYLFRKEGQNVTLSCEQNLNHDAMYWYRQDPGQGLRLIYYSQIVNDFQKGDIAEGYSVSREKKESFPLTVTSAQKNPTAFYLCASSTWPTGTNGYTFGSGTRLTVV.

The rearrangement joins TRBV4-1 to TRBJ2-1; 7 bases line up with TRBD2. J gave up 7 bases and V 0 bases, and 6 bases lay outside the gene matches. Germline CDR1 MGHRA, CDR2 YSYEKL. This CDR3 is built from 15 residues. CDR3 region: CASSQDRDSGNEQFF. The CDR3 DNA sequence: TGCGCCAGCAGCCAAGATAGGGATAGCGGGAATGAGCAGTTCTTC.

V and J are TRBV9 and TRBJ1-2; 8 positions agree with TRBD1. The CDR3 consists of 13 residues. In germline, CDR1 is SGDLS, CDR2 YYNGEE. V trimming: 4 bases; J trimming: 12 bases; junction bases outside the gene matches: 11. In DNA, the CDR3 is TGTGCCAGCAGCCCGGGGACAGGCGGTGTCCACACCTTC. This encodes CASSPGTGGVHTF. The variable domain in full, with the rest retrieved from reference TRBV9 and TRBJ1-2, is DSGVTQTPKHLITATGQRVTLRCSPRSGDLSVYWYQQSLDQGLQFLIQYYNGEERAKGNILERFSAQQFPDLHSELNLSSLELGDSALYFCASSPGTGGVHTFGSGTRLTVV.

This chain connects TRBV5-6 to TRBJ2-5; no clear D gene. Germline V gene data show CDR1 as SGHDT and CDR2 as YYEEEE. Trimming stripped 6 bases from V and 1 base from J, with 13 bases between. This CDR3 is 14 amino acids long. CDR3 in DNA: TGTGCCAGCACCATGGTTGGAGTCCAAGAGACCCAGTACTTC. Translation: CASTMVGVQETQYF.

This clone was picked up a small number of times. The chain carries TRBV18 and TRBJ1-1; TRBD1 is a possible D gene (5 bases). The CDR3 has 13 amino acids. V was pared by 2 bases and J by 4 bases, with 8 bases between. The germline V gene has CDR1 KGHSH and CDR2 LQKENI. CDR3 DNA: TGTGCCAGCTCACCATCGGGGGTCACTGAAGCTTTCTTT. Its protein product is CASSPSGVTEAFF.

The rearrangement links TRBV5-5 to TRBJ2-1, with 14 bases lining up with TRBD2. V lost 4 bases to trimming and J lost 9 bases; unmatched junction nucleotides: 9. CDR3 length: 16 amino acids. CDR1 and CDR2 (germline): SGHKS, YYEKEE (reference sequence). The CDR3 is CASSQGLAGGKGEQFF. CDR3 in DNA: TGTGCCAGCAGCCAAGGACTAGCGGGAGGTAAGGGTGAGCAGTTCTTC.

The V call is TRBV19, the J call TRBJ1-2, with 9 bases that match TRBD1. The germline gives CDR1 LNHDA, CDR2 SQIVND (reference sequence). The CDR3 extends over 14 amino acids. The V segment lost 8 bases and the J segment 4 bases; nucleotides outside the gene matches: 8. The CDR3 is CASLNRDRAYGYTF. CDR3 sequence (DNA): TGTGCCAGTCTAAACCGGGACAGGGCCTATGGCTACACCTTC. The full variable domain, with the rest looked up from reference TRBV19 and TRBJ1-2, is DGGITQSPKYLFRKEGQNVTLSCEQNLNHDAMYWYRQDPGQGLRLIYYSQIVNDFQKGDIAEGYSVSREKKESFPLTVTSAQKNPTAFYLCASLNRDRAYGYTFGSGTRLTVV.

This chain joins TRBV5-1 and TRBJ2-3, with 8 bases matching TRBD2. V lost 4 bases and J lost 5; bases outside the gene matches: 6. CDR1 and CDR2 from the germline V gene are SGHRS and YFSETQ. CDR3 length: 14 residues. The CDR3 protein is CASSLGLAVDTQYF. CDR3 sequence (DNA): TGCGCCAGCAGCCTTGGACTAGCTGTAGATACGCAGTATTTT.

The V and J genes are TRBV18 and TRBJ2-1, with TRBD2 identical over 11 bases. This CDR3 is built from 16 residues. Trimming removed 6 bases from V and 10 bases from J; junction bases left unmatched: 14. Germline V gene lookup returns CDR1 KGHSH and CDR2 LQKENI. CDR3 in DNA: TGTGCCAGCTCTCCGGAGCTGGCTAGCGGGGGGTACGAGCAGTTCTTC. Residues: CASSPELASGGYEQFF.

CDR3 sequence (DNA): TGTGCCAGCAGACATACAGGGGGGAGCACAGATACGCAGTATTTT. Translated: CASRHTGGSTDTQYF. The rearrangement uses TRBV28 and TRBJ2-3; 8 bases align to TRBD1. Germline values: CDR1 MDHEN, CDR2 SYDVKM. The ends lost 6 bases at V and 0 bases at J; junction bases unmatched: 5. The CDR3 is 15 amino acids.

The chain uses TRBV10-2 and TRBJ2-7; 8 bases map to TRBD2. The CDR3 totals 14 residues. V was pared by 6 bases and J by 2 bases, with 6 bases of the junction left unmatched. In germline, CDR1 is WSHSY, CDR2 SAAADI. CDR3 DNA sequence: TGCGCCAGCAGAGCGGGAGCGGTAACCTACGAGCAGTACTTC. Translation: CASRAGAVTYEQYF.

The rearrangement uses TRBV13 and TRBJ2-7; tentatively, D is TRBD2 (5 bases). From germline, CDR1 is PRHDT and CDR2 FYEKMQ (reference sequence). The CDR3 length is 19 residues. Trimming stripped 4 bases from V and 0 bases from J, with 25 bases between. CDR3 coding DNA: TGTGCCAGCAGCTCACGCAACCCTACCCGTAGCGCCTACTCCTACGAGCAGTACTTC. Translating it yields CASSSRNPTRSAYSYEQYF.

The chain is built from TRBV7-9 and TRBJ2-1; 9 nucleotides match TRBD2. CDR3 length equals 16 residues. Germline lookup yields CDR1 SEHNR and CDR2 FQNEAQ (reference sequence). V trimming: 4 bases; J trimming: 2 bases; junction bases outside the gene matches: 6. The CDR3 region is CASSSETSGPYNEQFF. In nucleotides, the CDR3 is TGTGCCAGCAGCTCGGAGACTAGCGGCCCCTACAATGAGCAGTTCTTC.

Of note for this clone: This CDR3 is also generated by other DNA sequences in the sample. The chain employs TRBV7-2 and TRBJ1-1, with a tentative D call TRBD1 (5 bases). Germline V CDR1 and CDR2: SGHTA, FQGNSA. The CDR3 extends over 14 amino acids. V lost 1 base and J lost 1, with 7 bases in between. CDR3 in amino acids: CASSLGTGNTEAFF. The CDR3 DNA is TGTGCCAGCAGCTTAGGAACAGGGAACACTGAAGCTTTCTTT.

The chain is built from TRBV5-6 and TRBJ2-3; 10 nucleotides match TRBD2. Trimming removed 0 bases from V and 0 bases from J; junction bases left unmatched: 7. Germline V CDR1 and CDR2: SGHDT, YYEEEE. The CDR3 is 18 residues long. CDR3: CASSLVRAGGLSTDTQYF. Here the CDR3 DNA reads TGTGCCAGCAGCTTGGTCCGAGCGGGGGGGCTGAGCACAGATACGCAGTATTTT.

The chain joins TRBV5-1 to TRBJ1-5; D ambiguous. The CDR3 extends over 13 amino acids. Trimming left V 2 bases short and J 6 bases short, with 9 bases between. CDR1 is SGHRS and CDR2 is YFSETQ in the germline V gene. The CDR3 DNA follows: TGCGCCAGCAGCTTAAGCGGCACTCAGCCCCAGCATTTT. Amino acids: CASSLSGTQPQHF. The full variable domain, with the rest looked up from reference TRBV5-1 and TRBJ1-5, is KAGVTQTPRYLIKTRGQQVTLSCSPISGHRSVSWYQQTPGQGLQFLFEYFSETQRNKGNFPGRFSGRQFSNSRSEMNVSTLELGDSALYLCASSLSGTQPQHFGDGTRLSIL.

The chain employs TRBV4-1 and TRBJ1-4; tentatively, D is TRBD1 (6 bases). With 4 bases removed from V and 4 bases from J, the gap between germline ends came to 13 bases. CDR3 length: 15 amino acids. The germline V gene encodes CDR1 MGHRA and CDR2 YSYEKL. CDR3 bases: TGCGCCAGCAGCCCGAAGGAACAGGGTAATGAAAAACTGTTTTTT. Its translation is CASSPKEQGNEKLFF.

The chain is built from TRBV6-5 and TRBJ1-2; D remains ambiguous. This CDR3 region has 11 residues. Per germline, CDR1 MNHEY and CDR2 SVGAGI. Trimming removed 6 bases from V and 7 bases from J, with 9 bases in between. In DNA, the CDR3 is TGTGCCAGCAGCCAGGCCGGTGGCTACACCTTC. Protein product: CASSQAGGYTF.

Here the CDR3 reads CASSEGEGAGNTIYF. As DNA, the CDR3 is TGTGCCAGCAGTGAAGGAGAGGGGGCTGGAAACACCATATATTTT. The rearrangement joins TRBV6-1 to TRBJ1-3, with D perhaps TRBD1 (6 bases). This CDR3 is built from 15 residues. In germline, CDR1 is MNHNS, CDR2 SASEGT. V shed 1 base and J shed 2 bases, with 9 bases lying between them.